This is a list of T cell receptor beta chains from one sample in a study of blood T cells in healthy people across ages. TCRdb reprocessed the 5' RACE reads via MiXCR and lists one record per CDR3 protein. This sample carries almost 1 million distinct CDR3 sequences, roughly 51% of them seen once, and the ten largest clones take 20% to 25%. Specimen: blood. The receptors originated from a woman aged 55-70 years in good health. CDR3s include the opening cysteine and the closing phenylalanine or tryptophan. A D gene is named only where the DNA matches it firmly. Some rows have no size entry. The others give once, few or many, or a class for an expanded clone.

TRBJ2-1,-,TRBV4-3,-,TGCGCCAGCAGCCAAATTCGTGGGGCCTCCTACAATGAGCAGTTCTTC,CASSQIRGASYNEQFF
TRBJ2-7,many,TRBV29-1,-,TGCAGCGGGCTGACTGGACCCGAGCAGTACTTC,CSGLTGPEQYF
TRBJ2-5,-,TRBV5-1,-,TGCGCCAGCAGCTTGGGGACGGCCGCGGAGACCCAGTACTTC,CASSLGTAAETQYF
TRBJ2-3,-,TRBV5-1,-,TGCGCCAGCAGTATGGAGTATTTAGATACGCAGTATTTT,CASSMEYLDTQYF
TRBJ2-6,few,TRBV20-1,TRBD1,TGCAGTGCCCGGACAGGGCTCCGAGGGGCCAACGTCCTGACTTTC,CSARTGLRGANVLTF
TRBJ1-6,-,TRBV18,-,TGTGCCAGCTCACCGGGGCAGTCCCTTAATCCACCCCTCCACTTT,CASSPGQSLNPPLHF
TRBJ2-3,-,TRBV7-2,TRBD2,TGTGCCAGCAGCTTACTGGGGGGGGAGGATACGCAGTATTTT,CASSLLGGEDTQYF
TRBJ2-1,-,TRBV7-9,-,TGTGCCAGCAGCCCCGTGGGGGAGGTCAATGAGCAGTTCTTC,CASSPVGEVNEQFF
TRBJ1-6,-,TRBV7-2,-,TGTGCCAGCAGCCCCGGTCAGAGGAATTCACCCCTCCACTTT,CASSPGQRNSPLHF
TRBJ2-7,-,TRBV7-6,-,TGTGCCAGCAGCCCCTGGAGGGGGGACGAGCAGTACTTC,CASSPWRGDEQYF
TRBJ2-5,few,TRBV20-1,TRBD2,TGCAGTGCTGAAGAACCAGCGGGAGCAGGAGAGACCCAGTACTTC,CSAEEPAGAGETQYF
TRBJ2-3,few,TRBV10-3,-,TGTGCCATCAACAAAAGGAACACAGATACGCAGTATTTT,CAINKRNTDTQYF
TRBJ1-1,few,TRBV20-1,-,TGCAGTGCTAGAGAGGGGGGTAGCGAAACTGAAGCTTTCTTT,CSAREGGSETEAFF
TRBJ2-5,few,TRBV7-2,-,TGTGCCAGCAGCTTAGCCAGGGGGACTACCATCTGGGAGACCCAGTACTTC,CASSLARGTTIWETQYF
TRBJ2-7,few,TRBV20-1,TRBD2,TGCAGTGCCCCGAATGAAGGGAGGGGCTACGAGCAGTACTTC,CSAPNEGRGYEQYF
TRBJ2-4,-,TRBV12-3/TRBV12-4,-,TGTGCCAGCAGTCAAGACATGGCCAAAAACATTCAGTACTTC,CASSQDMAKNIQYF
TRBJ1-2,-,TRBV12-3/TRBV12-4,-,TGTGCCGGCAGTTTATTGGGGGTCGGCTATGGCTACACCTTC,CAGSLLGVGYGYTF
TRBJ2-5,-,TRBV5-1,TRBD2,TGCGCCAGCAGTCTTCTAGCGGGATGGAATGAGCAGTACTTC,CASSLLAGWNEQYF
TRBJ2-7,-,TRBV4-1,-,TGCGCCAGCAGCCAAGCTGAGGGGACCTTCTACGAGCAGTACTTC,CASSQAEGTFYEQYF
TRBJ2-7,-,TRBV4-1,-,TGCGCCAGCAGCCAAGAGGGTGGACTCTACGAGCAGTACTTC,CASSQEGGLYEQYF
TRBJ2-5,once,TRBV11-2,-,TGTGCCAGCAGCTTCTCAAGGGGTAGTGAGACCCAGTACTTC,CASSFSRGSETQYF
TRBJ2-4,-,TRBV6-5,-,TGTGCCAGCCGAATGCTAGCCAAAAACATTCAGTACTTC,CASRMLAKNIQYF
TRBJ2-4,few,TRBV4-3,-,TGCGCCAGCAGCCAAGATTTGGGGGGCATTCAGTACTTC,CASSQDLGGIQYF
TRBJ2-3,-,TRBV11-2,-,TGTGCCAGCAGCTTAAGACTACAAAATACGCAGTATTTT,CASSLRLQNTQYF
TRBJ1-2,few,TRBV12-3/TRBV12-4,TRBD1,TGTGCCAGCAGACCAACGGGACAGGGGGCTTTGGGCTACACCTTC,CASRPTGQGALGYTF
TRBJ2-4,-,TRBV7-8,-,TGTGCCAGCAGCTTAGCGTCTCGGGCAGGGCGTGTCAAAAACATTCAGTACTTC,CASSLASRAGRVKNIQYF
TRBJ1-2,-,TRBV7-8,-,TGTGCCAGCAGCTTATCAAGATCCCTAGTATTTGGATACACCTTC,CASSLSRSLVFGYTF
TRBJ2-3,-,TRBV7-6,-,TGTGCCAGCAGCGCGAGCCGCGATACGCAGTATTTT,CASSASRDTQYF
TRBJ1-5,-,TRBV4-1,TRBD1,TGCGCCAGCAGCCAAAGCAGGACAGGTCAGCCCCAGCATTTT,CASSQSRTGQPQHF
TRBJ2-7,few,TRBV4-3,-,TGCGCCAGCAGCCAAGATAATGGGGGCAAGGTCCCCTACGAGCAGTACTTC,CASSQDNGGKVPYEQYF
TRBJ2-7,-,TRBV7-9,-,TGTGCCAACAGCTTAACACGAAATTCCTACGAGCAGTACTTC,CANSLTRNSYEQYF
TRBJ1-2,-,TRBV12-3/TRBV12-4,-,TGTGCCAGCAGTTTAGCCTCGAGTGGGGGCAACTATGGCTACACCTTC,CASSLASSGGNYGYTF
TRBJ2-4,-,TRBV20-1,-,TGCAGTGCTGGCGGGCTCAGCACGAACCAAGACATTCAGTACTTC,CSAGGLSTNQDIQYF
TRBJ2-2,once,TRBV7-6,TRBD1,TGTGCCAGCCGTGGGGACAGGGGGACCGGGGAGCTGTTTTTT,CASRGDRGTGELFF
TRBJ2-7,-,TRBV6-1,TRBD1,TGTGCCAACAGTCCGGGACAGGGGGTTTACGAGCAGTACTTC,CANSPGQGVYEQYF
TRBJ2-7,-,TRBV3-1,-,TGTGCCAGCAGCCAAGGAAGAGTGTCCCACGAGCAGTACTTC,CASSQGRVSHEQYF
TRBJ2-7,-,TRBV4-3,TRBD2,TGCGCCAGCAGCCATTTAGCGGGAGGCTCCCACGAGCAGTACTTC,CASSHLAGGSHEQYF
TRBJ2-1,-,TRBV20-1,TRBD2,TGCAGTGCAAATAAAGCGGGAGGCTACAATGAGCAGTTCTTC,CSANKAGGYNEQFF
TRBJ1-4,-,TRBV20-1,-,TGCAGTGCTAGCAGGGAGACAACTAATGAAAAACTGTTTTTT,CSASRETTNEKLFF
TRBJ1-5,-,TRBV28,TRBD1,TGTGCCAGCAGTACTAAACGGACAGGGAGAAATCAGCCCCAGCATTTT,CASSTKRTGRNQPQHF
TRBJ2-7,-,TRBV6-5,-,TGTGCCAGCAGTTACCGGTATACAGGGAGCTACTACGAGCAGTACTTC,CASSYRYTGSYYEQYF
TRBJ2-2,-,TRBV4-3,-,TGCGCCAGCAGCCAAGGGACCTCGTGGGACACCGGGGAGCTGTTTTTT,CASSQGTSWDTGELFF
TRBJ2-1,-,TRBV7-9,TRBD2,TGTGCCAGCAGCGGTACCCTGGGGACTAGCGGGAAAACAGGCGATGAGCAGTTCTTC,CASSGTLGTSGKTGDEQFF